The rows below give T cell receptor beta chains drawn from one sample of a study of T cells in Graves' hyperthyroidism and ophthalmopathy. MiXCR, applied by TCRdb to the multiplex PCR reads, yields one record per CDR3 protein. The sample consists of a few hundred thousand distinct CDR3 sequences, around 46% of them appearing once. Sequencing was done on a sample of peripheral blood or thyroid tissue (not recorded which). These receptors all come from a young woman with Graves' hyperthyroidism. The CDR3 runs from the conserved cysteine through the conserved F or W.

TRBV12-5,CASGLGTGPGANVLTF
TRBV10-3,CAIRRGQDSNQPQHF
TRBV20-1,CSARVGLRTSFLGEQYF
TRBV7-2,CASSRYRTGQETQYF
TRBV20-1,CSATYREQYF
TRBV15,CATCRDRGSETQYF
TRBV7-2,CASSSTTAARNRAYEQYF
TRBV19,CASGTVNTGELFF
TRBV7-9,CASSPEASDYEQYF
TRBV7-3,CASSSDKDLNYGYTF
TRBV7-9,CASSLGPSSGANVLTF
TRBV2,CASRLGDRNQPQHF
TRBV29-1,CSATQGYYGYTF
TRBV2,CASRAPGLRQETQYF
TRBV30,CAWSPIDSRNTEAFF
TRBV20-1,CSARGSGFYSYNEQYF
TRBV6-5,CASSYSLADTYEQYF
TRBV14,CASSVLASGELFF
TRBV29-1,CSGGQGAEKLFF
TRBV10-3,CAISAISGTSDSYEQYF
TRBV11-2,CASSLVRYTEQYF
TRBV7-2,CASSFSGAGAFF
TRBV29-1,CSAAEGQPQHF
TRBV29-1,CSARTSGSGQETQYF
TRBV20-1,CSARRGRYSTEAFF
TRBV5-4,CASSFSGQRNTQYF
TRBV7-6,CASSSSDRVSGNTF
TRBV20-1,CSAIPVASGSVEQYF
TRBV5-1,CASSLADGYTF
TRBV9,CASSGPNEQFF
TRBV2,CASSLASSYNEQYF
TRBV13,CATRGSSYEQYF
TRBV6-2/TRBV6-3,CAARSGANVLTF
TRBV29-1,CSQDYRGLGTEAFF
TRBV20-1,CSAPRPGDYEQYF
TRBV10-2,CASSESAARTGELFF
TRBV6-6,CASSPGAAGVYEQYF
TRBV7-9,CASSLDRRGLGEKLFF
TRBV7-9,CASSLRVQPQHF
TRBV7-2,CASGSGANVLTF
TRBV10-3,CAIKGRGRVPGYTF
TRBV6-2/TRBV6-3,CASKRTGSPGNTIYF
TRBV7-9,CASSLDRVVYEQYF
TRBV7-3,CASSLAGANTQYF
TRBV24-1,CATQLSGELFF
TRBV7-9,CASSTAGAGDGYTF